This TCR beta chain was identified in a study of beta chain features in type 1 diabetes. This clone was seen a handful of times. The antigen remains undetermined. The V end lost 4 bases, the J end lost 0 bases, and 7 bases lay between the germline ends. The CDR3 totals 14 residues. The germline V gene encodes CDR1 SGHTA and CDR2 FQGNSA. Regarding the study as a whole: Reduced insertions and increased deletions marked VDJ junctions in type 1 diabetes patients. For Type 1 diabetes patients, all four CD4+ subsets carried TCRB CDR3s that were moderately but significantly shorter. PCR might favor shorter templates, but any such skew would affect patients and controls equally.

Markers CD45RO/CCR7/CD25/CD127/CD95/CD27 served to sort CD4+ naive, central memory, regulatory and stem cell-like memory cells. Expressed TCRB transcripts got sequenced, as all isolated RNA was reverse transcribed. Only in-frame clones appear in the TCRdb table, and some are missing; sequencing was by immunoSEQ multiplex PCR. The data hold hundreds of thousands of clones, with over 10% observed a single time. The rearrangement uses TRBV7-2 and TRBJ2-1; D is unclear. Sequenced sample: naive CD4+ T cells from blood. This receptor was obtained from a man between 18 and 35 years old in good health. The CDR3 sequence: CASSSYSSYNEQFF. Written as DNA, the CDR3 is TGTGCCAGCAGCTCCTATAGCTCCTACAATGAGCAGTTCTTC.